A selection of T cell receptor beta chains follows, all from one sample in a study of Graves' ophthalmopathy and Graves' hyperthyroidism. From the multiplex PCR reads, TCRdb called clonotypes with MiXCR, one entry per CDR3 protein. The sample has roughly 700,000 distinct CDR3 sequences, 40% seen once. The sample comprised peripheral blood. All receptors come from an adult man with Graves' ophthalmopathy. CDR3s include the opening cysteine and the closing phenylalanine or tryptophan. D genes are given only for firm matches. Clone size appears in some rows only: once, few, many, or a class for an expanded clone.

size: few; D: -; V: TRBV12-3/TRBV12-4; J: TRBJ1-1; length: 18; DNA: TGTGCCAGCAGTTTTTGGGTCGGGGAAGGACGGATGAACACTGAAGCTTTCTTT; CDR3: CASSFWVGEGRMNTEAFF
size: -; D: -; V: TRBV19; J: TRBJ2-2; length: 17; DNA: TGTGCCAGTAGCGATATTATACTTAACAGGGACACCGGGGAGCTGTTTTTT; CDR3: CASSDIILNRDTGELFF
size: -; D: TRBD2; V: TRBV20-1; J: TRBJ2-3; length: 13; DNA: TGCAGTGCTGGCGGGGGGAACACAGATACGCAGTATTTT; CDR3: CSAGGGNTDTQYF
size: -; D: -; V: TRBV15; J: TRBJ1-2; length: 15; DNA: TGTGCCACGGCCGGGAGGAAGACCATTAACTATGGCTACACCTTC; CDR3: CATAGRKTINYGYTF
size: many; D: -; V: TRBV15; J: TRBJ2-7; length: 13; DNA: TGTGCCACCAGCAGAGATAGGGCAGGGGTTAGTTGCTTC; CDR3: CATSRDRAGVSCF
size: once; D: TRBD1; V: TRBV7-9; J: TRBJ2-7; length: 17; DNA: TGTGCCAGCAGCGTAAATTTCGGGACAGACTTCTCCTACGAGCAGGACTTC; CDR3: CASSVNFGTDFSYEQDF
size: -; D: TRBD1; V: TRBV9; J: TRBJ1-1; length: 15; DNA: TGTGCCAGCAGCTTGGGGGACAGGGCGGTTACTGAAGCTTTCTTT; CDR3: CASSLGDRAVTEAFF
size: -; D: TRBD1; V: TRBV25-1; J: TRBJ1-2; length: 15; DNA: TGTGCCAGCAGTGACGACAGGGGTGGGTCGGCTGGCTACACCTTC; CDR3: CASSDDRGGSAGYTF
size: -; D: -; V: TRBV4-1; J: TRBJ2-7; length: 16; DNA: TGCGCCAGCAGCCAAGATTGTACAGGGTTTTTCCTCGAGCAGTACTTC; CDR3: CASSQDCTGFFLEQYF
size: -; D: TRBD2; V: TRBV7-9; J: TRBJ2-5; length: 14; DNA: TGTGCCAGCAGCTACAACCCCGGGGGGGGGACCCAGTACTTC; CDR3: CASSYNPGGGTQYF